Listed below are T cell receptor beta chains from one sample, sequenced in a study of blood T cell repertoires in COVID-19. The method was immunoSEQ multiplex PCR; TCRdb's version includes in-frame clones alone and lacks a portion of them. Among roughly 45,000 clones listed, 93% were seen once. Source material: peripheral blood. Source of these receptors: a man aged 55 to 70 with COVID-19, enrolled during active disease. CDR3s include the opening cysteine and the closing phenylalanine or tryptophan. The D gene is left open where the match is weak. Part of the rows lack a size; the others show once, few, many or a class for expanded clones.

v_call: TRBV2; d_call: -; j_call: TRBJ1-2; clone_size: -; cdr3_aa: CASSEALQGGYTF; cdr3_nt: TGTGCCAGCAGTGAAGCGCTTCAGGGTGGCTACACCTTC
v_call: TRBV27; d_call: TRBD2; j_call: TRBJ2-7; clone_size: -; cdr3_aa: CASKVRGGYEQYF; cdr3_nt: TGTGCCAGCAAGGTTCGGGGGGGTTACGAGCAGTACTTC
v_call: TRBV3-1/TRBV3-2; d_call: TRBD1; j_call: TRBJ1-1; clone_size: once; cdr3_aa: CASSSTGGGTEAFF; cdr3_nt: TGTGCCAGCAGTTCCACAGGGGGAGGGACTGAAGCTTTCTTT
v_call: TRBV24-1; d_call: -; j_call: TRBJ2-3; clone_size: once; cdr3_aa: CATSGPPGQKREYTQYF; cdr3_nt: TGTGCCACCAGTGGCCCTCCAGGACAGAAAAGGGAGTATACGCAGTATTTT
v_call: TRBV2; d_call: TRBD1; j_call: TRBJ1-2; clone_size: -; cdr3_aa: CASSIRDRGDGYTF; cdr3_nt: TGTGCCAGCAGTATACGGGACAGGGGGGACGGCTACACCTTC
v_call: TRBV5-1; d_call: -; j_call: TRBJ2-6; clone_size: -; cdr3_aa: CASSGGISSGANVLTF; cdr3_nt: TGCGCCAGCAGCGGCGGGATTAGCTCTGGGGCCAACGTCCTGACTTTC
v_call: TRBV19; d_call: -; j_call: TRBJ1-2; clone_size: -; cdr3_aa: CASSTSLVLTAPSYGYTF; cdr3_nt: TGTGCCAGTAGTACCTCTCTCGTGTTGACAGCCCCAAGCTATGGCTACACCTTC
v_call: TRBV4-3; d_call: TRBD1; j_call: TRBJ1-2; clone_size: -; cdr3_aa: CASSQEVDRNYGYTF; cdr3_nt: TGCGCCAGCAGCCAAGAAGTGGACAGGAACTATGGCTACACCTTC
v_call: TRBV19; d_call: TRBD1; j_call: TRBJ1-2; clone_size: -; cdr3_aa: CASSPLTGLRNYGYTF; cdr3_nt: TGTGCCAGTAGTCCCCTGACAGGGTTAAGGAACTATGGCTACACCTTC
v_call: TRBV6-5; d_call: -; j_call: TRBJ1-2; clone_size: once; cdr3_aa: CASSPDSYGYTF; cdr3_nt: TGTGCCAGCAGTCCCGATAGTTATGGCTACACCTTC
v_call: TRBV7-2; d_call: TRBD2; j_call: TRBJ2-1; clone_size: -; cdr3_aa: CASSTPASGPVVGDEQFF; cdr3_nt: TGTGCCAGCAGCACTCCTGCTAGCGGTCCAGTAGTGGGCGATGAGCAGTTCTTC
v_call: TRBV5-1; d_call: TRBD2; j_call: TRBJ2-1; clone_size: -; cdr3_aa: CASSLLGLANNEQFF; cdr3_nt: TGCGCCAGCAGCTTGCTGGGACTAGCAAACAATGAGCAGTTCTTC
v_call: TRBV5-6; d_call: TRBD1; j_call: TRBJ1-2; clone_size: -; cdr3_aa: CASQSAGGVGYTF; cdr3_nt: TGTGCCAGCCAGAGTGCAGGGGGAGTTGGCTACACCTTC
v_call: TRBV20-1; d_call: -; j_call: TRBJ2-7; clone_size: -; cdr3_aa: CSGFAAYEQYF; cdr3_nt: TGCAGCGGCTTCGCGGCCTACGAGCAGTACTTC
v_call: TRBV7-8; d_call: TRBD1; j_call: TRBJ2-1; clone_size: -; cdr3_aa: CASSATTGFANNEQFF; cdr3_nt: TGTGCCAGCAGCGCGACGACAGGGTTCGCCAACAATGAGCAGTTCTTC
v_call: TRBV28; d_call: -; j_call: TRBJ2-3; clone_size: once; cdr3_aa: CASSSGTDTQYF; cdr3_nt: TGTGCCAGCAGTTCAGGAACAGATACGCAGTATTTT